These 17 T cell receptor beta chains originate from one sample sequenced in a study of blood T cell repertoires in COVID-19. Only in-frame clones appear in the TCRdb table, and some are missing; sequencing was by immunoSEQ multiplex PCR. The sample holds 110,000 or so clones; about 85% are singletons and the top ten take around 1.5%. Sequenced material: peripheral blood. These receptor sequences come from a man aged 45-65 years with acute or convalescent COVID-19.

This clone was detected only a few times. The rearrangement uses TRBV5-1 and TRBJ2-5; D possibly corresponds to TRBD2 (5 bases). This CDR3 is built from 15 residues. Germline V gene lookup returns CDR1 SGHRS and CDR2 YFSETQ. V was shortened by 2 bases and J by 1 base, with 12 bases between the two germline ends. CDR3 loop: CASSFNEGAQETQYF. CDR3 bases: TGCGCCAGCAGCTTCAATGAGGGAGCCCAAGAGACCCAGTACTTC.

The gene calls are TRBV19 and TRBJ1-5; 7 nucleotides match TRBD1. Per the germline V gene, CDR1 is LNHDA and CDR2 is SQIVND (reference sequence). After removal of 3 bases from V and 4 bases from J, the junction contained 15 bases not matched to a gene. The CDR3 sequence is 18 residues long. Written as DNA, the CDR3 is TGTGCCAGTAGTATTATCCGTGTTAGACAGGGTGTTAATCAGCCCCAGCATTTT. This gives the protein CASSIIRVRQGVNQPQHF.

V and J are TRBV28 and TRBJ2-5, with D maybe TRBD2 (6 bases). Germline CDR1 and CDR2: MDHEN and SYDVKM. The CDR3 is 16 residues long. The V end lost 5 bases, the J end lost 7 bases, and 23 bases lay between the germline ends. The CDR3 protein is CASSTNRGGKGATQYF. The DNA for the CDR3 is TGTGCCAGCAGTACTAACAGAGGAGGGAAAGGGGCGACCCAGTACTTC.

The chain links TRBV6-2 or TRBV6-3 to TRBJ1-4; 10 bases are a match to TRBD1. The V segment lost 5 bases and the J segment 8 bases; nucleotides outside the gene matches: 11. Germline V gene data show CDR1 as MNHEY and CDR2 as SVGEGT. There are 16 residues in the CDR3. CDR3 sequence reads: CASSALGQGNGEKLFF. CDR3 coding DNA: TGTGCCAGCAGTGCCCTGGGACAGGGGAACGGCGAAAAACTGTTTTTT.

The rearrangement joins TRBV19 to TRBJ1-5; D might be TRBD1 (5 bases). The CDR3 covers 16 residues. V was shortened by 7 bases and J by 0 bases, with 16 bases between the two germline ends. The V gene's germline CDR1 is LNHDA and CDR2 SQIVND (reference sequence). CDR3 nucleotides: TGTGCCAGTAAGGAATACGGGGGATATAGCAATCAGCCCCAGCATTTT. Residues: CASKEYGGYSNQPQHF.

The chain recombines TRBV9 with TRBJ2-6; D remains unclear. CDR1 is SGDLS, CDR2 YYNGEE, per germline. The length of the CDR3 is 14 residues. V was clipped by 1 base and J by 3 bases, with 5 bases between them. CDR3 region: CASSVNFGANVLTF. As DNA, the CDR3 is TGTGCCAGCAGCGTAAACTTTGGGGCCAACGTCCTGACTTTC.

V and J are TRBV5-1 and TRBJ2-1, with TRBD1 identical over 9 bases. The trim removed 6 bases at V and 7 bases at J, leaving 8 bases unmatched. Germline assignment: CDR1 SGHRS and CDR2 YFSETQ. This CDR3 comprises 14 residues. As DNA, the CDR3 is TGCGCCAGCACCTTCGGGACAGGGTTGAATGAGCAGTTCTTC. It yields the protein CASTFGTGLNEQFF.

The rearrangement joins TRBV7-6 to TRBJ2-3; TRBD1 agrees at 8 bases. The CDR3 is 15 residues long. Germline CDR1 reads SGHVS; CDR2 reads FNYEAQ. V lost 7 bases, J lost 1 base, and 7 bases stayed unmatched. The CDR3 protein is CASKSSDRGTDTQYF. As DNA, the CDR3 is TGTGCCAGCAAGTCATCGGACAGGGGCACAGATACGCAGTATTTT.

The rearrangement links TRBV3-1 (or the pseudogene TRBV3-2) to TRBJ2-4, with 9 bases fitting TRBD2. CDR1 and CDR2 (germline): LGHDT, YNNKEL (reference sequence). The CDR3 loop spans 18 amino acids. J was trimmed by 0 bases and V by 1 base; bases with no gene match: 7. CDR3 loop: CASSQVAGGPGAKNIQYF. The CDR3 nucleotides are TGTGCCAGCAGCCAAGTTGCGGGGGGGCCGGGAGCCAAAAACATTCAGTACTTC.

This clone was recorded a few times. V and J are TRBV24-1 and TRBJ2-4; 8 nucleotides line up with TRBD1. There are 16 residues in the CDR3. Germline CDR1 and CDR2: KGHDR and SFDVKD. Losses at the gene ends were 3 bases for V and 10 bases for J; bases not matched to a gene: 13. CDR3 in amino acids: CATSDGGQGPIGIQYF. The CDR3 nucleotides are TGTGCCACCAGTGATGGCGGACAGGGTCCTATTGGGATTCAGTACTTC.

This clone was found a few times. The rearrangement joins TRBV5-1 to TRBJ1-6, with a possible D match to TRBD1 (5 bases). The CDR3 contains 14 residues. Trimming cost V 0 bases and J 9 bases, with 10 bases left between them. CDR1 and CDR2 from the germline V gene are SGHRS and YFSETQ. The chain's CDR3 is CASSLGQTGSPLHF. The CDR3 bases are TGCGCCAGCAGCTTGGGACAGACTGGTTCACCCCTCCACTTT.

A note on this clone: The junction departs from the called germline gene at one end, perhaps through a read error. The chain employs TRBV19 and TRBJ2-3; the match to TRBD2 covers 8 bases. The V gene's germline CDR1 is LNHDA and CDR2 SQIVND (reference sequence). CDR3 length equals 14 residues. The CDR3 nucleotides read TGTGCCTGTAGAAGTCGGGGGGGAGGTGATACGCAGTATTTT. Translation gives CACRSRGGGDTQYF.

The CDR3 region is CASSKDRADGYTF. The DNA for the CDR3 is TGTGCCAGCAGCAAGGACAGGGCCGATGGCTACACCTTC. V gene TRBV6-6 combines with J gene TRBJ1-2; 8 bases are shared with TRBD1. This CDR3 spans 13 amino acids. The J segment lost 6 bases and the V segment lost 6 bases, leaving 6 bases of the junction unmatched. Germline V gene sequence: CDR1 MNHNY, CDR2 SVGAGI (reference sequence).

The V and J genes are TRBV18 and TRBJ1-1; D might be TRBD1 (6 bases). Trimming stripped 2 bases from V and 4 bases from J, with 20 bases between. The CDR3 runs to 17 residues. CDR1 is KGHSH and CDR2 is LQKENI in the germline V gene. Here the CDR3 reads CASSPFVPTGFSTEAFF. CDR3 DNA sequence: TGTGCCAGCTCACCATTTGTGCCAACAGGGTTTAGCACTGAAGCTTTCTTT. The whole variable domain, remainder taken from reference TRBV18 and TRBJ1-1, is NAGVMQNPRHLVRRRGQEARLRCSPMKGHSHVYWYRQLPEEGLKFMVYLQKENIIDESGMPKERFSAEFPKEGPSILRIQQVVRGDSAAYFCASSPFVPTGFSTEAFFGQGTRLTVV.

This clone was counted a single time. V gene TRBV6-1 combines with J gene TRBJ1-5; possibly TRBD1 for D (5 bases). CDR1 is MNHNS, CDR2 SASEGT, per germline. CDR3 length: 14 amino acids. V was pared by 3 bases and J by 6 bases, with 12 bases between. CDR3 protein: CASSEGGAGQPQHF. DNA for the CDR3: TGTGCCAGCAGTGAGGGCGGGGCTGGTCAGCCCCAGCATTTT.

A single count supports this clone. V and J are TRBV11-2 and TRBJ1-1; D is undetermined. This CDR3 has 13 amino acids. Trimming left V 0 bases short and J 5 bases short, with 7 bases between. The germline CDR1 and CDR2 sequences are SGHAT and FQNNGV. The CDR3 DNA sequence: TGTGCCAGCAGCTTAGAACCGGGGACTGAAGCTTTCTTT. Its translation is CASSLEPGTEAFF.

V gene TRBV5-1 combines with J gene TRBJ2-1, with TRBD1 as a possible D gene (6 bases). Looked up from germline, CDR1 is SGHRS and CDR2 is YFSETQ. The CDR3 length is 17 residues. The ends were cut back, 4 bases at V and 0 bases at J, with 17 bases in the middle. In DNA form, the CDR3 reads TGCGCCAGCAGCCTTAACCAGGGGCCCCTCTCCTACAATGAGCAGTTCTTC. Translation: CASSLNQGPLSYNEQFF.